This T cell receptor beta chain was recorded in a study of shared clonotypes between healthy human individuals. Here immunoSEQ multiplex PCR was the method, and the copy in TCRdb shows in-frame clones only, minus some. The sample has about 99,000 clones; about 45% are singletons. The CDR3 totals 10 residues. This clone was detected many times. This receptor was identified in a woman aged 40 to 50 in good health. Some clones in this sample may be carry-over from other donors' samples. Material: PBMCs. The V call is TRBV21-1, the J call TRBJ2-1. TRBV21-1 is a listed pseudogene. DNA of the CDR3: TGTGCAGGCTCCTACAATGAGCAGTTCTTC. Protein sequence: CAGSYNEQFF.